A single sample gave rise to the 14 T cell receptor beta chains below, sequenced in a study of blood T cell repertoires in COVID-19. The table came from immunoSEQ multiplex PCR; TCRdb's copy has only in-frame clones and leaves some out. The sample carries over 80,000 clones, roughly nine tenths recorded once. The specimen was peripheral blood. The source is a middle-aged man with acute or convalescent COVID-19.

This clone was detected once. This chain uses TRBV18 with TRBJ2-3, with TRBD1 matching 7 bases. CDR3 length: 15 amino acids. CDR1 is KGHSH, CDR2 LQKENI, per germline. The trim removed 2 bases at V and 2 bases at J, leaving 4 bases unmatched. The CDR3 spells CASSPVGQTTDTQYF. The CDR3 nucleotides read TGTGCCAGCTCACCAGTGGGACAGACCACAGATACGCAGTATTTT.

The gene calls are TRBV29-1 and TRBJ1-2; the D gene is possibly TRBD1 (6 bases). There are 12 residues in the CDR3. V was shortened by 7 bases and J by 2 bases, with 11 bases between the two germline ends. Germline V gives CDR1 SQVTM, CDR2 ANQGSEA. The CDR3 spells CSAKDRNYGYTF. As DNA, the CDR3 is TGCAGCGCCAAGGACAGAAACTATGGCTACACCTTC.

V gene TRBV19 combines with J gene TRBJ2-7; no definite D call. Looked up from germline, CDR1 is LNHDA and CDR2 is SQIVND (reference sequence). The V and J ends lost 5 bases and 2 bases respectively, with 16 bases between them. This CDR3 spans 15 amino acids. The CDR3 DNA reads TGTGCCAGTAGTTCTGGGCTCCGGATGACCTACGAGCAGTACTTC. This translates into CASSSGLRMTYEQYF.

This clone was found once. The chain couples TRBV11-3 to TRBJ1-5; tentatively, D is TRBD1 (5 bases). The V gene lost 5 bases and the J gene lost 1 base, with 15 bases spanning the gap. Germline CDR1 SGHNT, CDR2 YENEEA. This CDR3 has 16 amino acids. The CDR3 nucleotides are TGTGCCAGCAGCACACCCAGCCGGGGGAGCAATCAGCCCCAGCATTTT. Translating gives CASSTPSRGSNQPQHF.

The CDR3 region is CASGLAFNQPQHF. CDR3 sequence (DNA): TGTGCTAGTGGTTTGGCCTTCAATCAGCCCCAGCATTTT. The chain recombines TRBV12-5 with TRBJ1-5; D is undetermined. The CDR3 totals 13 residues. CDR1 LGHNT and CDR2 FRNRAP come from the germline V gene. The ends were cut back, 1 base at V and 3 bases at J, with 4 bases in the middle.

This clone appeared once. The V and J genes are TRBV19 and TRBJ1-3; D is unresolved. CDR3 length: 16 amino acids. CDR1 is LNHDA and CDR2 is SQIVND in the germline V gene (reference sequence). Trimming left V 1 base short and J 0 bases short, with 10 bases between. The CDR3 DNA reads TGTGCCAGTAGTATAGGTGGAGGGATCTCTGGAAACACCATATATTTT. Its translation is CASSIGGGISGNTIYF.

CDR3 nucleotides: TGTGCCAGCAGCCCCGGGACAGGGTTAGGGTACAATGAGCAGTTCTTC. Amino acids: CASSPGTGLGYNEQFF. The chain recombines TRBV9 with TRBJ2-1; 9 nucleotides agree with TRBD1. Germline loops: CDR1 SGDLS, CDR2 YYNGEE. V lost 4 bases to trimming and J lost 4 bases; unmatched junction nucleotides: 9. CDR3 length: 16 residues. The variable domain in full, with the rest retrieved from reference TRBV9 and TRBJ2-1, is DSGVTQTPKHLITATGQRVTLRCSPRSGDLSVYWYQQSLDQGLQFLIQYYNGEERAKGNILERFSAQQFPDLHSELNLSSLELGDSALYFCASSPGTGLGYNEQFFGPGTRLTVL.

CDR3 region: CASSPAGGRTGELFF. For the CDR3, the DNA is TGCGCCAGCAGTCCCGCGGGCGGGAGAACCGGGGAGCTGTTTTTT. This rearrangement joins TRBV5-1 to TRBJ2-2; TRBD2 matches at 7 bases. V gave up 5 bases and J gave up 5 bases; unmatched junction bases: 9. CDR1 and CDR2 (germline): SGHRS, YFSETQ. The CDR3 has 15 residues.

This chain links TRBV11-3 with TRBJ2-1; D unclear. CDR3 length: 12 residues. V was pared by 1 base and J by 5 bases, with 3 bases between. The germline CDR1 and CDR2 sequences are SGHNT and YENEEA. CDR3 amino acids: CASSLVDNEQFF. CDR3 in DNA: TGTGCCAGCAGCTTAGTAGACAATGAGCAGTTCTTC.

The chain has TRBV7-9 and TRBJ1-2; a weak D match, TRBD1 (5 bases). This CDR3 has 13 residues. Germline CDR1 reads SEHNR; CDR2 reads FQNEAQ (reference sequence). The V end was cut by 1 base, the J end by 3 bases, with 6 bases between. The CDR3 DNA reads as TGTGCCAGCAGCTTAGTACAGGACTATGGCTACACCTTC. It translates to CASSLVQDYGYTF.

This clone appeared a few times. V usage is TRBV5-6 and J usage is TRBJ1-1, with a weak D call TRBD1 (5 bases). Trimming cost V 5 bases and J 0 bases, with 8 bases left between them. Germline loops: CDR1 SGHDT, CDR2 YYEEEE. This CDR3 is 13 amino acids long. The CDR3 loop reads CASSIQVNTEAFF. As DNA, the CDR3 is TGTGCCAGCAGTATACAGGTGAACACTGAAGCTTTCTTT.

The chain joins TRBV11-3 to TRBJ1-1; D call uncertain. Trimming pared 3 bases from V and 4 bases from J, leaving 3 bases between. Germline loops: CDR1 SGHNT, CDR2 YENEEA. The length of the CDR3 is 11 residues. CDR3 coding DNA: TGTGCCAGCAGCTTCCTCACTGAAGCTTTCTTT. Its protein is CASSFLTEAFF. The whole variable domain, remainder taken from reference TRBV11-3 and TRBJ1-1, is EAGVVQSPRYKIIEKKQPVAFWCNPISGHNTLYWYLQNLGQGPELLIRYENEEAVDDSQLPKDRFSAERLKGVDSTLKIQPAELGDSAVYLCASSFLTEAFFGQGTRLTVV.

This rearrangement joins TRBV7-8 to TRBJ2-1, with 11 bases that match TRBD2. CDR3 size: 14 residues. Trimming cost V 5 bases and J 9 bases; bases outside gene matches: 6. Germline CDR1 reads SGHVS; CDR2 reads FQNEAQ. CDR3 bases: TGTGCCAGCAGCCCGGTACTAGCGGGAGTTGAGCAGTTCTTC. Amino acids: CASSPVLAGVEQFF.

The chain links TRBV6-5 to TRBJ1-5, with 8 positions matching TRBD1. Germline CDR1 is MNHEY and CDR2 is SVGAGI. The CDR3 consists of 12 residues. Trimming at V came to 7 bases and at J to 6 bases, leaving 2 bases not matched to a gene. The DNA for the CDR3 is TGTGCCAGCAACGACAGGGGTCAGCCCCAGCATTTT. This translates into CASNDRGQPQHF.